Listed here are 28 T cell receptor beta chains from one sample, sequenced in a study of early stage breast cancer tumors. Data came from immunoSEQ multiplex PCR; TCRdb stores just in-frame clones and leaves some out. This sample yields about 53,000 clones, of which 75% to 95% are seen a single time; 5% belongs to the top ten. The specimen sequenced was blood. The receptors stem from a person aged 70 to 85 with breast cancer.

Only a few counts were recorded for this clone. This chain uses TRBV2 with TRBJ2-5; no clear D gene. V lost 3 bases and J 7 bases, leaving 9 bases between the germline ends. Germline V gives CDR1 SNHLY, CDR2 FYNNEI. The CDR3 extends over 12 amino acids. Here the CDR3 reads CASSEEMVTQYF. For the CDR3, the DNA is TGTGCCAGCAGTGAGGAGATGGTGACCCAGTACTTC.

This chain links TRBV2 with TRBJ1-6; TRBD1 matches at 9 bases. From germline, CDR1 is SNHLY and CDR2 FYNNEI. The CDR3 loop spans 16 amino acids. V was clipped by 6 bases and J by 4 bases; unmatched bases: 7. CDR3 in amino acids: CASRRRTGEYNSPLHF. CDR3 DNA sequence: TGTGCCAGCAGACGACGGACAGGGGAATATAATTCACCCCTCCACTTT.

The rearrangement links TRBV28 to TRBJ1-4, with unresolved D. The CDR3 sequence is 13 residues long. Trimming left V 5 bases short and J 11 bases short, with 15 bases between. The germline gives CDR1 MDHEN, CDR2 SYDVKM. CDR3 bases: TGTGCCAGCAGTCCCCCCGGGGTTGGTAAACTGTTTTTT. Translated, it gives CASSPPGVGKLFF.

The chain carries TRBV30 and TRBJ1-2; 9 bases map to TRBD1. Per germline, CDR1 GTSNPN and CDR2 SVGIG (reference sequence). The CDR3 length is 15 residues. J gave up 7 bases and V 8 bases, and 17 bases lay outside the gene matches. CDR3 amino acids: CALLPPGQGRGGYTF. The CDR3 DNA sequence: TGTGCCCTTTTACCCCCGGGACAGGGCAGGGGTGGCTACACCTTC.

The chain couples TRBV7-3 to TRBJ2-3; tentatively, D is TRBD1 (5 bases). V lost 0 bases to trimming and J lost 0 bases, with 7 bases between them. This CDR3 spans 15 amino acids. Germline values: CDR1 SGHTA, CDR2 FQGTGA. CDR3 bases: TGTGCCAGCAGCTTAACGGGGCAGAGCACAGATACGCAGTATTTT. This sequence encodes CASSLTGQSTDTQYF.

The chain joins TRBV10-3 to TRBJ2-2, with TRBD2 identical over 7 bases. With V trimmed by 0 bases and J by 7 bases, 8 bases remained unmatched. The CDR3 contains 16 residues. Germline CDR1 reads ENHRY; CDR2 reads SYGVKD. The DNA for the CDR3 is TGTGCCATCAGTGAGTCGATCAGCGGGATCGGCGGGGAGCTGTTTTTT. Its protein product is CAISESISGIGGELFF.

The gene calls are TRBV7-8 and TRBJ2-3, with 8 bases matching TRBD2. The V and J ends lost 8 bases and 5 bases, in that order; junction bases with no gene match: 6. CDR1 is SGHVS, CDR2 FQNEAQ, per germline. The CDR3 length is 13 residues. The CDR3 bases are TGTGCCAGCGGCCTCGGGGGGGAAGATACGCAGTATTTT. This sequence encodes CASGLGGEDTQYF.

This chain uses TRBV27 with TRBJ1-4, with 9 positions matching TRBD1. CDR1 is MNHEY, CDR2 SMNVEV, per germline (reference sequence). Trimming cost V 7 bases and J 6 bases; bases outside gene matches: 9. The CDR3 length is 15 residues. The chain's CDR3 is CASNRKGQGDEKLFF. The DNA of the CDR3 is TGTGCCAGCAATCGAAAGGGACAGGGTGATGAAAAACTGTTTTTT.

The chain has TRBV19 and TRBJ2-7; 7 nucleotides agree with TRBD2. J lost 1 base, V lost 7 bases, and 10 bases had no gene match. CDR3 length equals 15 residues. CDR1 and CDR2 from the germline V gene are LNHDA and SQIVND (reference sequence). CDR3 in DNA: TGTGCCAGTAACATGCCCGGGCGGGAGTCCTACGAGCAGTACTTC. Translation: CASNMPGRESYEQYF.

This chain links TRBV6-6 with TRBJ2-1, with 9 nucleotides matching TRBD1. Germline loops: CDR1 MNHNY, CDR2 SVGAGI (reference sequence). CDR3 length: 13 amino acids. J gave up 8 bases and V 6 bases, and 5 bases lay outside the gene matches. CDR3 sequence (DNA): TGTGCCAGCAGGCAACAGGGGGCGGATGAGCAGTTCTTC. Its protein is CASRQQGADEQFF.

V is TRBV28 and J is TRBJ2-1; 8 bases match TRBD1. CDR1 MDHEN and CDR2 SYDVKM come from the germline V gene. The CDR3 is 12 amino acids. In nucleotides, the CDR3 is TGTGCAACAGGGGGGTTCTACAATGAGCAGTTCTTC. The encoded protein is CATGGFYNEQFF.

V and J are TRBV5-4 and TRBJ2-1; 8 positions agree with TRBD2. The CDR3 runs 15 residues. J gave up 2 bases and V 7 bases, and 8 bases lay outside the gene matches. CDR1 and CDR2 from the germline V gene are SGHNT and YYREEE (reference sequence). The CDR3 bases are TGTGCCAGCGTCAGCGGGAGAGCGCCCTACAATGAGCAGTTCTTC. This sequence encodes CASVSGRAPYNEQFF.

V usage is TRBV28 and J usage is TRBJ1-1, with D possibly TRBD1 on 5 matching bases. This CDR3 contains 14 residues. The V end was cut by 6 bases, the J end by 2 bases, with 13 bases between. The germline CDR1 and CDR2 sequences are MDHEN and SYDVKM. This CDR3 reads CASRGRLINTEAFF. CDR3 DNA: TGTGCCAGCAGGGGGCGGCTGATTAACACTGAAGCTTTCTTT.

This rearrangement joins TRBV6-5 to TRBJ2-7; weak D call: TRBD2 (5 bases). This CDR3 comprises 14 residues. The germline CDR1 and CDR2 sequences are MNHEY and SVGAGI. Trimming cost V 2 bases and J 9 bases, with 17 bases left between them. Here the CDR3 DNA reads TGTGCCAGCAGTTACGAGGGCCGCGCGTATGGGCAGTACTTC. Protein: CASSYEGRAYGQYF.

V is TRBV5-1 and J is TRBJ2-1; 11 nucleotides line up with TRBD1. The CDR3 length is 15 residues. CDR1 is SGHRS, CDR2 YFSETQ, per germline. The V segment lost 2 bases and the J segment 7 bases; nucleotides outside the gene matches: 5. The CDR3 spells CASSLRTGGMNEQFF. DNA for the CDR3: TGCGCCAGCAGCTTACGGACAGGGGGCATGAATGAGCAGTTCTTC.

The chain combines TRBV19 with TRBJ1-6; D gene ambiguous. The germline V gene has CDR1 LNHDA and CDR2 SQIVND (reference sequence). This CDR3 spans 14 amino acids. The V end lost 6 bases, the J end lost 9 bases, and 15 bases lay between the germline ends. The CDR3 is CASSQGEGGSPLHF. DNA for the CDR3: TGTGCCAGTAGCCAAGGAGAGGGAGGTTCACCCCTCCACTTT.

V and J are TRBV10-3 and TRBJ1-3; 8 nucleotides line up with TRBD1. The J segment lost 0 bases and the V segment lost 2 bases, leaving 3 bases of the junction unmatched. Germline V CDR1 and CDR2: ENHRY, SYGVKD. CDR3 size: 16 residues. The CDR3 DNA reads TGTGCCATCAGTGAGGGGACAGGCTACTCTGGAAACACCATATATTTT. Encoded protein: CAISEGTGYSGNTIYF.

The V gene is TRBV7-6, the J gene TRBJ1-3, with a possible D match to TRBD1 (5 bases). The CDR3 consists of 18 residues. V dropped 0 bases and J dropped 2 bases, with 17 bases sitting between them. CDR1 is SGHVS, CDR2 FNYEAQ, per germline. The CDR3 loop reads CASSLAPLVGGTGNTIYF. CDR3 sequence (DNA): TGTGCCAGCAGCTTAGCCCCACTCGTCGGGGGAACTGGAAACACCATATATTTT. Filled out from reference TRBV7-6 and TRBJ1-3, the complete variable domain reads GAGVSQSPRYKVTKRGQDVALRCDPISGHVSLYWYRQALGQGPEFLTYFNYEAQQDKSGLPNDRFSAERPEGSISTLTIQRTEQRDSAMYRCASSLAPLVGGTGNTIYFGEGSWLTVV.

The chain links TRBV5-6 to TRBJ2-7; D not resolved. From germline, CDR1 is SGHDT and CDR2 YYEEEE. The V gene lost 0 bases and the J gene lost 2 bases, with 9 bases spanning the gap. The CDR3 spans 14 residues. In nucleotides, the CDR3 is TGTGCCAGCAGCTTGGCAGGTCACCCCTACGAGCAGTACTTC. This gives the protein CASSLAGHPYEQYF.

The chain joins TRBV4-3 to TRBJ1-1; 8 nucleotides align to TRBD1. V shed 1 base, J shed 4 bases, and the junction held 8 bases outside the gene matches. Germline V gene lookup returns CDR1 LGHNA and CDR2 YSLEER. The CDR3 is 16 residues long. In DNA, the CDR3 is TGCGCCAGCAGCCAAGCGACAGGGGACGAAGGCACTGAAGCTTTCTTT. Protein sequence: CASSQATGDEGTEAFF.

This clone was recorded once. The chain uses TRBV23-1 and TRBJ2-5; 10 bases are shared with TRBD1. TRBV23-1 is noted as an ORF with a role that remains uncertain. The CDR3 has 16 amino acids. The V segment lost 4 bases and the J segment 5 bases; nucleotides outside the gene matches: 10. The CDR3 protein is CASSPGTGEPQETQYF. The CDR3 nucleotides read TGCGCCAGCAGTCCAGGGACAGGGGAACCCCAGGAGACCCAGTACTTC.

This CDR3 reads CASSLMGQGHPEAFF. CDR3 nucleotide sequence: TGTGCCAGCAGCTTGATGGGACAGGGGCACCCTGAAGCTTTCTTT. This chain joins TRBV5-6 and TRBJ1-1, with 10 positions matching TRBD1. CDR3 length equals 15 residues. Germline CDR1 is SGHDT and CDR2 is YYEEEE. Trimming removed 1 base from V and 6 bases from J; junction bases left unmatched: 6.

CDR3 nucleotide sequence: TGCGCCAGCAGCCAAGATCTGGGGACTCACAACTATGGCTACACCTTC. Its protein product is CASSQDLGTHNYGYTF. The chain employs TRBV4-1 and TRBJ1-2, with D maybe TRBD1 (5 bases). The CDR3 extends over 16 amino acids. V lost 0 bases and J 2 bases, leaving 13 bases between the germline ends. Germline CDR1 is MGHRA and CDR2 is YSYEKL.

In this sample, this clone turned up once. This sequence joins TRBV5-6 and TRBJ2-2; D is ambiguous. V was cut by 4 bases and J by 7 bases, with 20 bases left in between. Germline-derived CDR1 and CDR2 are SGHDT and YYEEEE. The CDR3 runs 16 residues. The CDR3 bases are TGTGCCAGCAGCCCAGTGTTCTCGGGTGGCGGCGGGGAGCTGTTTTTT. Protein sequence: CASSPVFSGGGGELFF.

CDR3 coding DNA: TGTGCCAGTAGTTTCAGGGGGCACGACGAGCAGTACTTC. It specifies CASSFRGHDEQYF. This chain joins TRBV19 and TRBJ2-7; TRBD1 matches at 8 bases. Germline assignment: CDR1 LNHDA and CDR2 SQIVND (reference sequence). This CDR3 has 13 residues. V shed 5 bases and J 5 bases; nucleotides not matched to a gene: 5.

The V and J genes are TRBV29-1 and TRBJ2-5, with 8 nucleotides matching TRBD2. Germline-derived CDR1 and CDR2 are SQVTM and ANQGSEA. The CDR3 is 14 amino acids. V lost 3 bases to trimming and J lost 4 bases; unmatched junction nucleotides: 7. The CDR3 spells CSVDDREGRETQYF. CDR3 sequence (DNA): TGCAGCGTTGACGACCGGGAGGGGCGAGAGACCCAGTACTTC.

The chain links TRBV6-1 to TRBJ2-7, with D tentatively TRBD2 (6 bases). Trimming left V 7 bases short and J 4 bases short, with 14 bases between. Germline V gives CDR1 MNHNS, CDR2 SASEGT. The CDR3 contains 13 residues. CDR3 DNA: TGTGCCAGCACGCCAGGGAGCGGGTACGAGCAGTACTTC. Protein product: CASTPGSGYEQYF.

The sample holds one count of this clone. This chain uses TRBV27 with TRBJ2-7; TRBD1 aligns across 9 bases. The CDR3 consists of 14 residues. J was trimmed by 3 bases and V by 5 bases; bases with no gene match: 5. Germline V gene lookup returns CDR1 MNHEY and CDR2 SMNVEV (reference sequence). The CDR3 region is CASSIGQGIYEQYF. The CDR3 region has the DNA TGTGCCAGCAGTATCGGACAGGGGATCTACGAGCAGTACTTC.